The rows below give T cell receptor beta chains drawn from one sample of a study of cytomegalovirus exposure and HLA in healthy donors. Measured with immunoSEQ multiplex PCR; TCRdb has only the in-frame clones, and not every one. The table records 100,000 to 150,000 clones, 76% of them present only once. The sequenced sample consisted of PBMCs. Receptor source: a man between 45 and 60 years old in good health and CMV-seronegative. Each CDR3 is given without its conserved first and last residue. Expanded clones get a size class; other rows say once, few or many, or leave the size out.

length: 13
size: .
V: TRBV5-1
CDR3: ASSLSGISTGELF

length: 13
size: .
V: TRBV7-2
CDR3: ASSLQGQGSYGYT

length: 10
size: .
V: TRBV25-1
CDR3: ASNAGNSPLH

length: 11
size: .
V: TRBV7-9
CDR3: ASGGQYSYEQY

length: 13
size: .
V: TRBV5-1
CDR3: ASSRDTGSNQPQH

length: 13
size: once
V: TRBV18
CDR3: VSSQRQGYTDTQY

length: 13
size: .
V: TRBV6-5
CDR3: ASRKTGTRNETQY

length: 6
size: .
V: TRBV7-5
CDR3: VRSLSI

length: 14
size: once
V: TRBV9
CDR3: ASSVGGALSTDTQY

length: 12
size: .
V: TRBV7-2
CDR3: ASSLGRDREGYT

length: 12
size: .
V: TRBV19
CDR3: ASSINSYNSPLH

length: 13
size: .
V: TRBV19
CDR3: ASSISSSYNSPLH

length: 8
size: .
V: TRBV9
CDR3: ASSGGEQF

length: 16
size: .
V: TRBV7-9
CDR3: ASSYGTGFMGMIQPQH

length: 14
size: .
V: TRBV5-1
CDR3: ASSGALGQASTEAF

length: 10
size: .
V: TRBV4-3
CDR3: ASSQPGGEQF

length: 14
size: .
V: TRBV19
CDR3: ASSTRTLTQAYGYT

length: 13
size: .
V: TRBV27
CDR3: ASSPSGDGGYGYT

length: 11
size: .
V: TRBV6-5
CDR3: ASGGATNEKLF

length: 15
size: once
V: TRBV7-9
CDR3: SSSLDRGGALQETQY

length: 10
size: .
V: TRBV29-1
CDR3: SAGVVNTEAF

length: 10
size: once
V: TRBV4-1
CDR3: ASSREDTEAF

length: 12
size: few
V: TRBV2
CDR3: ASSDPRRGLEQY

length: 13
size: .
V: TRBV28
CDR3: ASSLARQGAGEQF

length: 12
size: .
V: TRBV10-2
CDR3: ASSESAGLETQY

length: 15
size: .
V: TRBV7-9
CDR3: ASSLQRGGSYTDTQY

length: 12
size: few
V: TRBV5-1
CDR3: ASKELLGENTIY

length: 14
size: .
V: TRBV4-3
CDR3: ASSQEMGRGHEKLF

length: 13
size: .
V: TRBV6-5
CDR3: ASSKIGQGDTEAF

length: 13
size: few
V: TRBV19
CDR3: ASSPSGFTPWEQY

length: 17
size: .
V: TRBV5-1
CDR3: ASSLERQGALSHNDEQF

length: 11
size: once
V: TRBV5-1
CDR3: ASSLETGVLQY